This T cell receptor (beta chain) is from a study of cytomegalovirus exposure and HLA in healthy donors. Study overall: A subsequent analysis reported that the roughly 120 validation repertoires were produced on the same platform that had also been used for the 600 to 800 first-cohort repertoires.

With respect to this clone: The antigen is unknown.

TCRdb's copy holds only in-frame clones and misses some; the assay was immunoSEQ multiplex PCR. Among approximately 150,000 clones listed, approximately 87% were seen once. Points from the study as a whole: In vitro, a few CMV-associated chains proved specific for CMV antigens. Using the classifier, cytomegalovirus status was reportedly diagnosed with high specificity and sensitivity. That first-cohort TCR clusters tended to co-occur in the approximately 110 validation repertoires was found in a later analysis.

Source material: PBMCs. The TCR was taken from a woman in her twenties or thirties in good health and CMV-seronegative.

The CDR3 sequence is CAWSGSYGYTF. DNA of the CDR3: TGTGCCTGGAGTGGGAGCTATGGCTACACCTTC. V and J are TRBV30 and TRBJ1-2; D not certain. This CDR3 is built from 11 residues. In germline, CDR1 is GTSNPN, CDR2 SVGIG (reference sequence). The V end lost 1 base, the J end lost 4 bases, and 4 bases lay between the germline ends.